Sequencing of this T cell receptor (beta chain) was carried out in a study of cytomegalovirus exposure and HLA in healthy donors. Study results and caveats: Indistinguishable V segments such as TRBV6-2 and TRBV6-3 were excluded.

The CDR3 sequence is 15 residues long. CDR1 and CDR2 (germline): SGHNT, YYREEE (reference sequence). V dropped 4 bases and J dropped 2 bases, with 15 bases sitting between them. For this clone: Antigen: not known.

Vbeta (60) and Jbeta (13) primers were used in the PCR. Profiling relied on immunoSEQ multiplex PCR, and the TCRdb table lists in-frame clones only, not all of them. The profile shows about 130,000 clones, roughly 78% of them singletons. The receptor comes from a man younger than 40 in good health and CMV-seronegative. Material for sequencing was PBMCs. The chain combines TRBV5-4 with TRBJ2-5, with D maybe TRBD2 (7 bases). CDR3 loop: CASSRGGGGQETQYF. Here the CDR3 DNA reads TGTGCCAGCAGCCGCGGGGGCGGGGGACAAGAGACCCAGTACTTC.